Given below is one T cell receptor (beta chain) in context. Its antigen remains unknown. The sample comes from a study of spatial heterogeneity in lung cancer. About the study: The study sequenced follow-up PBMC samples when they were available, at a median of approximately 2 years after resection. Study-wide points: Among blood samples, ubiquitous expanded tumor TCRs appeared more at resection than at follow-up.

As for time point: blood at routine non-recurrence follow-up after resection. Unsorted samples of tumor, nontumor lung or frozen PBMC had their whole RNA sequenced. The V gene's germline CDR1 is KGHDR and CDR2 SFDVKD. After removal of 6 bases from V and 4 bases from J, the junction contained 4 bases not matched to a gene. The CDR3 spans 13 residues. TCRdb re-called the 5' RACE reads with MiXCR, one entry per CDR3 protein. This sample carries roughly 120,000 distinct CDR3 sequences, over 9% of them seen once, and the ten largest clones take roughly 15%. The sequencing here drew on PBMCs, taken at follow-up. The V and J genes are TRBV24-1 and TRBJ1-2, with TRBD1 matching over 7 bases. This sequence originates from a male donor with early-stage non-small cell lung cancer. The CDR3 reads CATSPRDSYGYTF. The CDR3 nucleotides are TGTGCCACCAGTCCCAGGGACAGCTATGGCTACACCTTC.